This TCR beta chain was sequenced for a study of blood T cell repertoires in COVID-19. Trimming removed 3 bases at V and 1 base at J, with 9 bases between. CDR1 LNHDA and CDR2 SQIVND come from the germline V gene (reference sequence). There are 14 residues in the CDR3. In the authors' methods: By means of reference gene primer amplification, nucleated cell counts were estimated. Sequenced by immunoSEQ multiplex PCR; TCRdb stores in-frame clones only, minus some. V and J calls and clone size are those listed in that table; D and trimming were worked out from the DNA. The sample lists more than 150,000 clones; approximately 90% were seen once. Self-reported history from a screening survey and questionnaire set each donor's cohort. Recovered status in Cohort 3 required two negative PCRs, clearance, or symptom resolution.

The sample taken for sequencing was PBMCs or T cells enriched from blood (not recorded which). The clonotype was recovered from a woman aged 25 to 39 who had recovered from COVID-19. The chain carries TRBV19 and TRBJ1-1; tentatively, D is TRBD1 (5 bases). The CDR3 region has the DNA TGTGCCAGTAGTATTGGGACTCAGAACACTGAAGCTTTCTTT. Its protein product is CASSIGTQNTEAFF.